This T cell receptor (beta chain) came from a study of identical twins. This clonotype was seen a few times. V lost 0 bases to trimming and J lost 8 bases; unmatched junction nucleotides: 9. The CDR3 consists of 15 residues. CDR1 is LGHNA, CDR2 YNFKEQ, per germline. TCRdb redid the calling of the 5' RACE reads with MiXCR, one entry per CDR3 protein. The table has 540,000 or so distinct CDR3 sequences, about 22% seen once. The data were also submitted as part of a second study, on yellow fever vaccine responses in identical twins.

The rearrangement links TRBV4-2 to TRBJ1-2; 7 nucleotides align to TRBD1. Sequenced sample: CD4+ T cells sorted from blood. The receptor was derived from a young woman in good health. The CDR3 DNA reads as TGTGCCAGCAGCCAAGAGATGAGGGGGCCTGGCGGCTACACCTTC. It yields the protein CASSQEMRGPGGYTF.